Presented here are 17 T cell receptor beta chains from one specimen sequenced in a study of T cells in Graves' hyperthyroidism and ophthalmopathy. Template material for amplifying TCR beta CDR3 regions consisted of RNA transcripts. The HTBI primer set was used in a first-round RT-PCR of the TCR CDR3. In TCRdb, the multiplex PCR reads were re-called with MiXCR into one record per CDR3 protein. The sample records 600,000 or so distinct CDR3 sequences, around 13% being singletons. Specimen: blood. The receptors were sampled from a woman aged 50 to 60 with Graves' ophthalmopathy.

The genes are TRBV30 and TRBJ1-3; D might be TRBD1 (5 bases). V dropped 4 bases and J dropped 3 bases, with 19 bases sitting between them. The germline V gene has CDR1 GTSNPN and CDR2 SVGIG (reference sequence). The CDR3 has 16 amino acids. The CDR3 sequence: CAWTFRGGVGGNTIYF. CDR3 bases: TGTGCCTGGACCTTCCGCGGGGGAGTCGGTGGAAACACCATATATTTT.

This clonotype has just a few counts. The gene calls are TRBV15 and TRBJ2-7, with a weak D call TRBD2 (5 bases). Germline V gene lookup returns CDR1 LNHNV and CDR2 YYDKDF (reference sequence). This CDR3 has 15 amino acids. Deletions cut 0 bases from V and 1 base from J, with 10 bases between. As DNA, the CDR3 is TGTGCCACCAGCAGAGATTTGGGGAGATCCTACGAGCAGTACTTC. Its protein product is CATSRDLGRSYEQYF.

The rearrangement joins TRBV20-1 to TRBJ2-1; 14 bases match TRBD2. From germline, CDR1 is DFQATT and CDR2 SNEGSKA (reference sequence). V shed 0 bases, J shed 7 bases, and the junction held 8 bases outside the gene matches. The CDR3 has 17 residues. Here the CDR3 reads CSARDLRLAGGRNEQFF. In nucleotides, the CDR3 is TGCAGTGCTAGAGATCTCCGACTAGCGGGAGGGAGAAATGAGCAGTTCTTC.

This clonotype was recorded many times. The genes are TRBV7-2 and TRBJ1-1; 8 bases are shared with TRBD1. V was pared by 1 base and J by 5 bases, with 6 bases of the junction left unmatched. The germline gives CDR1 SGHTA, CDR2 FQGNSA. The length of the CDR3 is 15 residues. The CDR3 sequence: CASSLVAGGATEAFF. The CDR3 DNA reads TGTGCCAGCAGCTTAGTGGCAGGGGGCGCAACTGAAGCTTTCTTT.

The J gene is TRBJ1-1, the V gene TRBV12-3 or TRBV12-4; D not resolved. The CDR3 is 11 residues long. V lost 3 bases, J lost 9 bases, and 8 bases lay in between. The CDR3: CASSLDQKAFF. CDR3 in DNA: TGTGCCAGCAGTTTGGACCAGAAAGCTTTCTTT.

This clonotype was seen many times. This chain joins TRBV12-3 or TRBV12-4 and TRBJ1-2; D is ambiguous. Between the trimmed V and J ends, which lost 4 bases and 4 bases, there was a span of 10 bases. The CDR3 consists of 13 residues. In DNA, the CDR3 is TGTGCCAGCAGTTCCGGACTATTCTATGGCTACACCTTC. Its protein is CASSSGLFYGYTF.

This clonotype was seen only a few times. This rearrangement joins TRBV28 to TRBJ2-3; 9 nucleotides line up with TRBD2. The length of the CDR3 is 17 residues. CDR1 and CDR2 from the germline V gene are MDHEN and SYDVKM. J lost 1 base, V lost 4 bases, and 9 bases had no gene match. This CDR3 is CASSSPGLASGTDTQYF. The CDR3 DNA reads TGTGCCAGCAGTTCGCCGGGACTAGCATCCGGCACAGATACGCAGTATTTT.

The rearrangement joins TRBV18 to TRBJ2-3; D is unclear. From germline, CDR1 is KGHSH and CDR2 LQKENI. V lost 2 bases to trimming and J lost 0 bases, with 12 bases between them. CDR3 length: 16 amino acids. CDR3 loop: CASSPKNRPSTDTQYF. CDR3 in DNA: TGTGCCAGCTCACCAAAGAATCGCCCTAGCACAGATACGCAGTATTTT.

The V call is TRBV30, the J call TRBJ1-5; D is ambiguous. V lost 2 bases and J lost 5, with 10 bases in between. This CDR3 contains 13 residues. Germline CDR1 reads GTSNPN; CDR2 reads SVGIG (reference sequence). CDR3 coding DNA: TGTGCCTGGAGTTCTTCTCTGGATCAGCCCCAGCATTTT. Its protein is CAWSSSLDQPQHF.

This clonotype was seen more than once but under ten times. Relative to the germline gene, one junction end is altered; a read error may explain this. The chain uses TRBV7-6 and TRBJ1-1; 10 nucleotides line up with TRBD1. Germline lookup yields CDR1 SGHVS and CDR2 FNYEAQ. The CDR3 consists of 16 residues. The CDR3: CASSLVQDRGQSEVFF. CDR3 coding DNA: TGTGCCAGCAGCTTAGTACAAGACAGGGGGCAGAGTGAAGTTTTCTTT.

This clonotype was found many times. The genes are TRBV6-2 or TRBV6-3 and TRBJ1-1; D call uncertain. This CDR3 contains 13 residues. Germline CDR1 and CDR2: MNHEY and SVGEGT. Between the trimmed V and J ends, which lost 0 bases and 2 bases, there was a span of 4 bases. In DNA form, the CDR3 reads TGTGCCAGCAGTTACTCGTATAACACTGAAGCTTTCTTT. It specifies CASSYSYNTEAFF.

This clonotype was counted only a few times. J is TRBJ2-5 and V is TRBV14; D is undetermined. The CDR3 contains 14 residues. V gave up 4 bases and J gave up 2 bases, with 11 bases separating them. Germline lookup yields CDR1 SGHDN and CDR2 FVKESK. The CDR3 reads CASSLMGLQETQYF. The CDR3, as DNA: TGTGCCAGCAGCCTTATGGGGTTACAAGAGACCCAGTACTTC.

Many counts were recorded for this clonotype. The CDR3 sequence is CSASVSVNYGYTF. The CDR3 bases are TGCAGTGCTAGCGTATCTGTTAACTATGGCTACACCTTC. The chain couples TRBV20-1 to TRBJ1-2; D is ambiguous. Trimming cost V 3 bases and J 1 base, with 9 bases left between them. The CDR3 has 13 residues. Germline V lookup: CDR1 DFQATT, CDR2 SNEGSKA (reference sequence).

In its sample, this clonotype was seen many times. The CDR3 loop reads CASSLFGQGPYNYGYTF. The CDR3 region has the DNA TGTGCCAGCAGTTTATTCGGACAGGGGCCCTATAACTATGGCTACACCTTC. The gene calls are TRBV27 and TRBJ1-2; 9 bases align to TRBD1. Germline values: CDR1 MNHEY, CDR2 SMNVEV (reference sequence). After removal of 1 base from V and 1 base from J, the junction contained 7 bases not matched to a gene. The CDR3 runs to 17 residues.

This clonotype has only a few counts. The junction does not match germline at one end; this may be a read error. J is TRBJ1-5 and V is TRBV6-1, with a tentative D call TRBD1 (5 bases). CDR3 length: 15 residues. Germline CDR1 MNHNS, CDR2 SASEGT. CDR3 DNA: TGTGCCAGCAGTGAAGGAGGGGTGGGCAATCAGCCCCAGCGTTTT. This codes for CASSEGGVGNQPQRF.

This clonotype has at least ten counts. The CDR3 DNA is TGTGCCAGCAGCCGACTAGCGGGAGGGGGAGAGACCCAGTACTTC. As protein: CASSRLAGGGETQYF. The V gene is TRBV5-4, the J gene TRBJ2-5, with TRBD2 matching over 14 bases. V gave up 4 bases and J gave up 4 bases; unmatched junction bases: 3. The CDR3 covers 15 residues. Germline CDR1 is SGHNT and CDR2 is YYREEE (reference sequence). The variable domain in full, completed from reference TRBV5-4 and TRBJ2-5, reads ETGVTQSPTHLIKTRGQQVTLRCSSQSGHNTVSWYQQALGQGPQFIFQYYREEENGRGNFPPRFSGLQFPNYSSELNVNALELDDSALYLCASSRLAGGGETQYFGPGTRLLVL.

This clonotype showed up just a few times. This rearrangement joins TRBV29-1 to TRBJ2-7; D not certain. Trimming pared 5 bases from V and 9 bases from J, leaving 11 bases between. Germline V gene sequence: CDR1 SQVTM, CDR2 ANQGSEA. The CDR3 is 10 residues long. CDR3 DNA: TGCAGCGTTCATGTCCCAGGGCAGTACTTC. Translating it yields CSVHVPGQYF.